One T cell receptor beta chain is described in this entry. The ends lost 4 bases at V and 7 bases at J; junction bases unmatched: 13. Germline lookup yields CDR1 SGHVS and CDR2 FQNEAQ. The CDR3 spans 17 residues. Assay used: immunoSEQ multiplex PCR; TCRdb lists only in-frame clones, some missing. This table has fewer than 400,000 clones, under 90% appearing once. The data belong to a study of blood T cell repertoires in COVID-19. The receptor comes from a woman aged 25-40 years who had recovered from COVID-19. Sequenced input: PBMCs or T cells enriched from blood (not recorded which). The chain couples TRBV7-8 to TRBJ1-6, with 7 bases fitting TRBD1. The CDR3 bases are TGTGCCAGCAGCTCACGGGACAGCCGAAGTTCCAATTCACCCCTCCACTTT. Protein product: CASSSRDSRSSNSPLHF. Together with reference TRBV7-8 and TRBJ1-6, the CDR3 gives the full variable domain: GAGVSQSPRYKVAKRGQDVALRCDPISGHVSLFWYQQALGQGPEFLTYFQNEAQLDKSGLPSDRFFAERPEGSVSTLKIQRTQQEDSAVYLCASSSRDSRSSNSPLHFGNGTRLTVT.